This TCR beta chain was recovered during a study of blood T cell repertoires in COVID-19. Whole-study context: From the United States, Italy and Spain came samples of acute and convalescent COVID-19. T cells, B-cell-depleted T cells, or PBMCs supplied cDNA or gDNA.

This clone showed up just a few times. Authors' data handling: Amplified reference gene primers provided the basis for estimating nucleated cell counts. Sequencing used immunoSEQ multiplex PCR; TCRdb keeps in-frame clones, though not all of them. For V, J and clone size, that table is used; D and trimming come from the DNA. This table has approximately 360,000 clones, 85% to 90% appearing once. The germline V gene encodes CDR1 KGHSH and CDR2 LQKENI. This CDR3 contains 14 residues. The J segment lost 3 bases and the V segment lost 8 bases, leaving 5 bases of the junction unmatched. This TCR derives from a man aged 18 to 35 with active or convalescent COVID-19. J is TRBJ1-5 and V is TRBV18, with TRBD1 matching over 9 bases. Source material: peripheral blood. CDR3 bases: TGTGCCAGCCGGGGACAGGGCGACAATCAGCCCCAGCATTTT. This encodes CASRGQGDNQPQHF.